Listed below are T cell receptor beta chains from one sample, sequenced in a study of immune cell composition in non-small cell lung cancer. The repertoire was sequenced with immunoSEQ multiplex PCR; TCRdb's copy has only in-frame clones and lacks some. The profile shows about 3,500 clones, approximately 80% of them singletons. Sequenced input: non-adjacent lung tissue. The receptors were sampled from a human donor with non-small cell lung cancer. Both conserved end residues are part of each CDR3. The D gene is left open where the match is weak.

d_gene	v_gene	j_gene	CDR3aa
TRBD1	TRBV5-6	TRBJ2-5	CASLTGGFGETQYF
TRBD2	TRBV4-1	TRBJ2-2	CASSPLAAPPGELFF
.	TRBV7-9	TRBJ2-4	CASSHQQGRENIQYF
TRBD2	TRBV4-2	TRBJ2-2	CASSQGTSLNTGELFF
TRBD2	TRBV19	TRBJ2-5	CASSPRGLAVEETQYF
TRBD1	TRBV4-1	TRBJ2-2	CASSPQQGTGELFF
.	TRBV30	TRBJ1-1	CAWRFGENTEAFF
.	TRBV9	TRBJ2-3	CASSVAGKADTQYF
.	TRBV9	TRBJ2-5	CASSVATGGETQYF
.	TRBV20-1	TRBJ2-1	CSARDPGEQFF
.	TRBV2	TRBJ2-1	CASSSFSTEQFF
TRBD2	TRBV7-3	TRBJ2-3	CASSYGTSRTDTQYF
TRBD1	TRBV6-5	TRBJ2-1	CASSSLDRGNNEQFF